The clone carrying this TCR beta chain registers medium-sized by frequency. Its antigen is not known. This sample is part of a study of CXCR3-negative and CXCR3-positive naive CD8 T cells. Study results and limitations: Much lower diversity was found in memory CD8+ cells, while both naive subsets had comparably high diversity. Hydrophobicity of TRB CDR3s was greater in CXCR3-positive naive cells than in CXCR3-negative naive cells. CXCR3 expression dropped partially after cryopreservation, and most assays relied on fresh PBMCs.

With UMI labels, 5' RACE was used to prepare the TRB cDNA libraries. After re-calling the 5' RACE reads, TCRdb lists one entry per CDR3 protein, DNA absent. This listing includes roughly 3,100 distinct CDR3 sequences. Germline assignment: CDR1 SGHTA and CDR2 FQGNSA. The CDR3 runs to 15 residues. This TCR was sampled from a human donor in good health. Some clones in this sample may be carry-over from other donors' samples. The chain recombines TRBV7-2 with TRBJ1-3. Sequences were obtained from naive CXCR3- CD8+ T cells from blood. Described subset: CD45RO-CCR7+CD27+CD95- naive CD8+ T cells lacking CXCR3 (TNR3-). The CDR3 protein is CASSLGASVADTIYF.